What follows are 5 T cell receptor beta chains derived from one specimen sequenced in a study of response to subunit inactivated influenza vaccine. Using its own MiXCR run on the RT-PCR reads, TCRdb lists one record per CDR3 protein. The sample carries fewer than 700,000 distinct CDR3 sequences, over 10% recorded once. Sequences were derived from PBMCs from blood, sampled 40 to 50 days after vaccination. These receptors originate from a man aged 50 to 60 who received an inactivated influenza vaccine.

V usage is TRBV6-5 and J usage is TRBJ1-3; D uncertain. This CDR3 has 14 residues. Germline lookup yields CDR1 MNHEY and CDR2 SVGAGI. Trimming removed 2 bases at V and 4 bases at J, with 9 bases between. The CDR3 region is CASSYATGGNTIYF. CDR3 DNA: TGTGCCAGCAGTTACGCAACGGGGGGAAACACCATATATTTT.

The table lists this clonotype with a few counts. The chain is built from TRBV7-2 and TRBJ2-2; D is perhaps TRBD1 (6 bases). There are 15 residues in the CDR3. Germline lookup yields CDR1 SGHTA and CDR2 FQGNSA. Trimming removed 6 bases at V and 5 bases at J, with 16 bases between. CDR3 bases: TGTGCCAGCAGACTATATTCCGGGACAACCGGGGAGCTGTTTTTT. Translation gives CASRLYSGTTGELFF.

This clonotype was recorded at least ten times. The V gene is TRBV20-1, the J gene TRBJ2-7; 7 bases map to TRBD1. Germline values: CDR1 DFQATT, CDR2 SNEGSKA (reference sequence). The V segment lost 2 bases and the J segment 3 bases; nucleotides outside the gene matches: 7. The CDR3 has 14 amino acids. CDR3 sequence reads: CSARRTGESYEQYF. CDR3 in DNA: TGCAGTGCTAGAAGGACAGGTGAAAGCTACGAGCAGTACTTC.

The chain has TRBV2 and TRBJ2-5; 11 bases map to TRBD2. The CDR3 has 15 amino acids. Germline CDR1 and CDR2: SNHLY and FYNNEI. V dropped 7 bases and J dropped 1; count of bases not matched to a gene: 5. The CDR3: CASTRTSGPQETQYF. The CDR3 nucleotides read TGTGCCAGCACCAGGACTAGCGGGCCCCAAGAGACCCAGTACTTC.

This clonotype came up many times. This chain uses TRBV12-3 or TRBV12-4 with TRBJ1-4, with D tentatively TRBD1 (6 bases). The CDR3 has 14 amino acids. V shed 7 bases and J shed 0 bases, with 9 bases lying between them. This CDR3 reads CASTRTATNEKLFF. CDR3 DNA sequence: TGTGCCAGCACCAGGACAGCAACTAATGAAAAACTGTTTTTT.